The source of this T cell receptor beta chain is a study of T cells in Graves' hyperthyroidism and ophthalmopathy. Findings of the study overall: Ophthalmopathy got predicted by the model a median about six months before its onset.

This clonotype was seen ten or more times. Its matching antigen is unknown. V trimming: 4 bases; J trimming: 5 bases; junction bases outside the gene matches: 11. The germline gives CDR1 LNHDA, CDR2 SQIVND (reference sequence). The CDR3 runs 16 residues. The TCR beta CDR3 regions underwent amplification using RNA transcripts as the source. The primer set for the first-round RT-PCR of the TCR CDR3 was HTBI. MiXCR, applied by TCRdb to the multiplex PCR reads, yields one record per CDR3 protein. The table shows approximately 640,000 distinct CDR3 sequences, with about 18% occurring only once. The TCR originated in a man in his fifties with Graves' hyperthyroidism. The chain employs TRBV19 and TRBJ2-7; 10 bases fit TRBD1. Specimen: blood. The CDR3 DNA follows: TGTGCCAGTAGTACCGTATGGACAGGGGGTTTCCACGAGCAGTACTTC. Translated, it gives CASSTVWTGGFHEQYF.